Listed below are T cell receptor beta chains from one sample, sequenced in a study of human T cells and chemical hapten exposure. Using its own MiXCR run on the RACE reads, TCRdb lists one record per CDR3 protein. The table lists tens of thousands of distinct CDR3 sequences, 3.5% to 4.5% of them singletons, with approximately 1.6% in the top ten. Material: whole blood. The receptors were sampled from a female donor in good health. Some clones in this sample may be carry-over from other donors' samples. CDR3s include the opening cysteine and the closing phenylalanine or tryptophan. The D gene is left open where the match is weak. A row's size may be missing; if present it is once, few, many or a size class.

>TRBV11-2|many|.|TRBJ2-1
TGTGCCAGCAGCTTAGTTTTGAGCTCCTACAATGAGCAGTTCTTC
CASSLVLSSYNEQFF
>TRBV6-1|many|TRBD1|TRBJ2-3
TGTGCCAGCAGTGAAGCCAATTACTTCGCCGGGACAGGGGGAACAGATACGCAGTATTTT
CASSEANYFAGTGGTDTQYF
>TRBV27|.|.|TRBJ2-5
TGTGCCAGCAGTTTATCGTGGGGGACCCAAGAGACCCAGTACTTC
CASSLSWGTQETQYF
>TRBV6-2/TRBV6-3|.|TRBD1|TRBJ1-5
TGTGCCAGCAGTTCTAGGGGGCGCGGCAATCAGCCCCAGCATTTT
CASSSRGRGNQPQHF
>TRBV11-1|many|TRBD1|TRBJ2-3
TGTGCCAGCAGCCGACGGACAGGATCTAATACGCAGTATTTT
CASSRRTGSNTQYF
>TRBV5-5|many|TRBD1|TRBJ2-2
TGTGCCAGCAGCCGGACAGGGGTTGCCGCCGGGGAGCTGTTTTTT
CASSRTGVAAGELFF
>TRBV7-2|many|.|TRBJ1-1
TGTGCCAGCAGCTTACCCAACCGGGATGAAGCTTTCTTT
CASSLPNRDEAFF
>TRBV4-2|.|.|TRBJ2-7
TGTGCCAGCAGCCAAGATCTTGTCGTTGGGGGGCATCACTTC
CASSQDLVVGGHHF
>TRBV12-3/TRBV12-4|many|.|TRBJ2-5
TGTGCCAGCACCTCCTCTGGGTATGGGACCCAGTACTTC
CASTSSGYGTQYF
>TRBV6-5|many|.|TRBJ1-5
TGTGCCAGCAGTCGACTTGAGAGCAATCAGCCCCAGCATTTT
CASSRLESNQPQHF
>TRBV4-3|many|TRBD2|TRBJ2-3
TGCGCCAGCAGCCAATTTGGCACGGGGGGGCAAGATACGCAGTATTTT
CASSQFGTGGQDTQYF
>TRBV5-4|many|.|TRBJ1-1
TGTGCCAGCAGCTTGTGGCGGGATGGAAAAGCTGAAGCTTTCTTT
CASSLWRDGKAEAFF
>TRBV13|many|.|TRBJ1-1
TGTGCCAGCAGCTTAGGCCATCTGAACACTGAAGCTTTCTTT
CASSLGHLNTEAFF
>TRBV24-1|many|TRBD1|TRBJ1-1
TGTGCCACCAGTTCCTCTGACAGGGGCATCGGTAGACCAAAGCAGAACACTGAAGCTTTCTTT
CATSSSDRGIGRPKQNTEAFF
>TRBV6-6|.|.|TRBJ1-3
TGTGCCAGCAGTTACTCGAGTCAGGGGCTCGGAAACACCATATATTTT
CASSYSSQGLGNTIYF
>TRBV4-1|many|TRBD1|TRBJ2-1
TGCGCCAGCAGCCTCTTACCTGGGGGACAGGGGTACAATGAGCAGTTCTTC
CASSLLPGGQGYNEQFF
>TRBV2|many|.|TRBJ2-2
TGTGCCAGCAGTGACTACGGACAGTCGAACACCGGGGAGCTGTTTTTT
CASSDYGQSNTGELFF
>TRBV29-1|many|TRBD2|TRBJ2-3
TGCAGCGTTGACCAGCGGGGGGGCTCGTCGGCTAGCACAGATACGCAGTATTTT
CSVDQRGGSSASTDTQYF
>TRBV6-4|many|.|TRBJ2-3
TGTGCCAGCAGTGACGGTGGCCCCACAGATACGCAGTATTTT
CASSDGGPTDTQYF
>TRBV7-9|many|.|TRBJ2-5
TGTGCCAGCAGCGATCCCGGGGTCCAAGAGACCCAGTACTTC
CASSDPGVQETQYF
>TRBV20-1|many|.|TRBJ2-3
TGCAGTGCTTCTAGCCAGCAGACGCAGTATTTT
CSASSQQTQYF
>TRBV11-1|many|TRBD2|TRBJ2-3
TGTGCCAGCAGCTTACCATGGCCAGCGGGGGGTTCAGATACGCAGTATTTT
CASSLPWPAGGSDTQYF